The 5 T cell receptor beta chains below come from one sample, sequenced in a study of blood T cell repertoires in COVID-19. Profiling relied on immunoSEQ multiplex PCR, and the TCRdb table lists in-frame clones only, not all of them. The sample lists fewer than 350,000 clones, nearly 90% seen once, with about 1.8% in the top ten. Sequencing used PBMCs or T cells enriched from blood (not recorded which). Source of these receptors: a woman in her late teens or twenties with acute COVID-19.

V gene TRBV7-8 combines with J gene TRBJ1-4; D is ambiguous. The CDR3 has 14 amino acids. With 10 bases removed from V and 4 bases from J, the gap between germline ends came to 16 bases. Germline CDR1 is SGHVS and CDR2 is FQNEAQ. CDR3 coding DNA: TGTGCCACCTCAACGGCGGCAAGTAATGAAAAACTGTTTTTT. Protein sequence: CATSTAASNEKLFF.

J is TRBJ1-6 and V is TRBV18, with 9 bases identical to TRBD1. J gave up 8 bases and V 1 base, and 3 bases lay outside the gene matches. The CDR3 contains 15 residues. From germline, CDR1 is KGHSH and CDR2 LQKENI. This CDR3 reads CASSPRTGADSPLHF. CDR3 bases: TGTGCCAGCTCACCACGGACAGGGGCGGATTCACCCCTCCACTTT. The full variable domain, with the rest looked up from reference TRBV18 and TRBJ1-6, is NAGVMQNPRHLVRRRGQEARLRCSPMKGHSHVYWYRQLPEEGLKFMVYLQKENIIDESGMPKERFSAEFPKEGPSILRIQQVVRGDSAAYFCASSPRTGADSPLHFGNGTRLTVT.

The CDR3 sequence is CASSVAGMVNTEAFF. Here the CDR3 DNA reads TGTGCCAGCAGCGTAGCGGGAATGGTGAACACTGAAGCTTTCTTT. The chain is built from TRBV9 and TRBJ1-1; D is uncertain. The germline V gene has CDR1 SGDLS and CDR2 YYNGEE. The CDR3 consists of 15 residues. The V end lost 0 bases, the J end lost 0 bases, and 9 bases lay between the germline ends.

This chain joins TRBV18 and TRBJ1-3, with D unresolved. The CDR3 consists of 15 residues. Trimming cost V 3 bases and J 4 bases, with 13 bases left between them. Germline values: CDR1 KGHSH, CDR2 LQKENI. The chain's CDR3 is CASSPTTTGGNTIYF. For the CDR3, the DNA is TGTGCCAGCTCACCTACTACAACGGGAGGAAACACCATATATTTT.

The chain's CDR3 is CASTSIRTGGVDEQYF. DNA for the CDR3: TGTGCCAGCACCTCTATAAGGACAGGGGGCGTTGACGAGCAGTACTTC. This chain links TRBV28 with TRBJ2-7; TRBD1 aligns across 11 bases. The CDR3 is 16 residues long. Germline CDR1 reads MDHEN; CDR2 reads SYDVKM. Losses at the gene ends were 7 bases for V and 5 bases for J; bases not matched to a gene: 13. Variable domain in full (rest from reference TRBV28 and TRBJ2-7): DVKVTQSSRYLVKRTGEKVFLECVQDMDHENMFWYRQDPGLGLRLIYFSYDVKMKEKGDIPEGYSVSREKKERFSLILESASTNQTSMYLCASTSIRTGGVDEQYFGPGTRLTVT.